This T cell receptor (beta chain) was sequenced for a study of blood T cell repertoires in COVID-19. TCRdb's table, derived via immunoSEQ multiplex PCR, lists solely in-frame clones and lacks some. Of over 12,000 clones listed, around 90% are singletons. Germline lookup yields CDR1 KGHSH and CDR2 LQKENI. The J segment lost 0 bases and the V segment lost 3 bases, leaving 7 bases of the junction unmatched. The CDR3 has 17 amino acids. Material for sequencing was peripheral blood. The rearrangement joins TRBV18 to TRBJ2-3, with TRBD1 matching over 9 bases. This receptor was obtained from a human donor in a cohort sampled during active COVID-19. In DNA form, the CDR3 reads TGTGCCAGCTCACCTTTGACAGGGGGTATAAGCACAGATACGCAGTATTTT. Translated: CASSPLTGGISTDTQYF.